The rows below give T cell receptor beta chains drawn from one sample of a study of identical twins. Each CDR3 protein is one row after TCRdb ran MiXCR on the 5' RACE reads. This sample has over 600,000 distinct CDR3 sequences; 21% occur once, and the top ten carry 4% to 5.5%. Separately, the same data were catalogued under a study of T cells expressing NK-cell markers.

The sequenced sample was PBMCs. These receptors all come from a woman aged 18 to 35 in good health. The CDR3 runs from the conserved cysteine through the conserved F or W. The D gene is left open where the match is weak. The size field is filled for only some rows; it gives once, few, many or a size class.

v_call	d_call	j_call	clone_size	cdr3_nt	cdr3_aa
TRBV25-1	TRBD2	TRBJ2-1	few	TGTGCCAGCAGTGACTTACTCGGGACTAGCGGGAGGAATGAGCAGTTCTTC	CASSDLLGTSGRNEQFF
TRBV6-1	NA	TRBJ2-1	NA	TGTGCCAGCAGCGCGCGGGGTTATGAGCAGTTCTTC	CASSARGYEQFF
TRBV6-4	NA	TRBJ1-5	NA	TGTGCCAGCCCTGACTTATTGGGGACGTCCTACAATCAGCCCCAGCATTTT	CASPDLLGTSYNQPQHF
TRBV29-1	TRBD2	TRBJ2-7	NA	TGCAGCGTGCCTAGCGGGAATGACGAGCAGTACTTC	CSVPSGNDEQYF
TRBV29-1	NA	TRBJ1-2	NA	TGCAGCGGATACAGTTTCTATGGCTACACCTTC	CSGYSFYGYTF
TRBV9	NA	TRBJ2-7	few	TGTGCCAGCAGCGCCGGGGCCTCGGGGAAAGAGCAGTACTTC	CASSAGASGKEQYF
TRBV27	NA	TRBJ2-7	few	TGTGCCAGCAGTCAGCAGGAATTCCACGAGCAGTACTTC	CASSQQEFHEQYF
TRBV20-1	TRBD2	TRBJ2-3	few	TGCAGTGCTAGAGATCAACGGGGAGCGGGACTTCATACGCAGTATTTT	CSARDQRGAGLHTQYF
TRBV29-1	NA	TRBJ2-5	many	TGCAGCGTTGAAGATCGAAGAGAGGGGCGAGGAATGGAGACCCAGTACTTC	CSVEDRREGRGMETQYF
TRBV20-1	NA	TRBJ2-1	NA	TGCAGTGCTAGAGATTTGATTAGCGGTCGGAGTGAGCAGTTCTTC	CSARDLISGRSEQFF
TRBV10-3	TRBD1	TRBJ2-7	NA	TGTGCCATCAGTCAGGACAGGCCAGGGTTATACGAGCAGTACTTC	CAISQDRPGLYEQYF
TRBV12-5	NA	TRBJ2-5	NA	TGTGCTAGTGGTTTGGCAAGAACAGGGCAGGAGACCCAGTACTTC	CASGLARTGQETQYF
TRBV29-1	NA	TRBJ1-1	many	TGCAGCGTTGAGATGGGGGTTGGCACTGAAGCTTTCTTT	CSVEMGVGTEAFF
TRBV12-3/TRBV12-4	NA	TRBJ2-5	NA	TGTGCCTCTGTCTTCCCTAACCAAGAGACCCAGTACTTC	CASVFPNQETQYF
TRBV20-1	TRBD2	TRBJ2-1	many	TGCAGTGCGCCGGGACTAGCCAATGAGCAGTTCTTC	CSAPGLANEQFF
TRBV6-1	NA	TRBJ2-2	few	TGTGCCAGCAGGCCCAAGGGAACCGGGGAGCTGTTTTTT	CASRPKGTGELFF
TRBV18	TRBD2	TRBJ2-7	NA	TGTGCCAGCTCACCAACCGGGACTAGCGGGAGAGGGGAGCAGTACTTC	CASSPTGTSGRGEQYF